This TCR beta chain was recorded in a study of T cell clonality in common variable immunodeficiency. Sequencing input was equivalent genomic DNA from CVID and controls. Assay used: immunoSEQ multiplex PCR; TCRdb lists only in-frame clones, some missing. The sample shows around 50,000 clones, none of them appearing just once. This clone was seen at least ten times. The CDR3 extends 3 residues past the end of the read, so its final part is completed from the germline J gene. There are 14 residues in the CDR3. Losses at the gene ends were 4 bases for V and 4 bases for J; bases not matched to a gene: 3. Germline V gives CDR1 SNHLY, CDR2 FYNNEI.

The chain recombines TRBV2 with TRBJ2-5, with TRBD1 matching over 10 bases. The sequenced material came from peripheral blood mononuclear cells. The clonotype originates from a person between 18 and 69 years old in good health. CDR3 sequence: CASSVDRGPETQYF. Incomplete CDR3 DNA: TGTGCCAGCAGTGTTGACAGGGGGCCAGAGACC.